This T cell receptor (beta chain) was retrieved from a study of CD8+CD57+ T cells in acquired aplastic anemia. Study results and caveats: Shared by patients and controls, approximately 28 CD8+ CDR3s were abundant in patients. Significant differences in CD8+ Simpson's diversity were not observed between patients and controls.

It was genomic DNA that served as the template for profiling TCR beta VDJ and CDR3. TCRdb reanalysed the reads using MiXCR and keeps one entry per CDR3 protein. The data contain some 210,000 distinct CDR3 sequences, over 60% of them singletons. Between the trimmed V and J ends, which lost 4 bases and 7 bases, there was a span of 17 bases. The CDR3 has 15 residues. The germline gives CDR1 MGHDK, CDR2 SYGVNS. On this clonotype: Its antigen is unknown.

This chain links TRBV25-1 with TRBJ2-1; a possible D gene is TRBD2 (5 bases). Sequencing was performed on sorted CD4+, CD8+, or CD8+CD57+ T cells (not recorded which) from PBMCs. The receptor comes from a human donor in good health. CDR3 amino acids: CASSVFGLAGNEQFF. The CDR3 DNA is TGTGCCAGCAGTGTATTTGGTCTAGCTGGGAATGAGCAGTTCTTC.